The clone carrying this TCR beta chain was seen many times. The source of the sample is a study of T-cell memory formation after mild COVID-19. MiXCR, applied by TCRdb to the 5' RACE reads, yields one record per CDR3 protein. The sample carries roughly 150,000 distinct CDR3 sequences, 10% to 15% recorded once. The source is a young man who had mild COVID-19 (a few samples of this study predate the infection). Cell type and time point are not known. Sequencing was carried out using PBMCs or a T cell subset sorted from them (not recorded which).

The CDR3 region has the DNA TGCGCCAGCGGGAGCGGAGGGCCCGCCTACGAGCAGTACTTC. It yields the protein CASGSGGPAYEQYF. V usage is TRBV5-1 and J usage is TRBJ2-7, with D possibly TRBD2 on 6 matching bases. Per the germline V gene, CDR1 is SGHRS and CDR2 is YFSETQ. Trimming cost V 7 bases and J 2 bases, with 16 bases left between them. This CDR3 is built from 14 residues.